The 13 T cell receptor beta chains below come from one sample, sequenced in a study of T cell responses to AZD1222 COVID-19 vaccine (dated by TCRdb to about 2021). Library preparation was by the immunoSEQ multiplex PCR assay. TCRdb took this table from immuneACCESS and kept in-frame rearrangements with V and J called. Such tables lack part of the clones; where checked against another copy, unresolved V genes explain under half of the gap, and the rest is unexplained. In all, the sample holds around 160,000 clones, and 89% of those were seen once. The ten most abundant clones make up 5.1% of the sample. The intended sense of this specimen's time point label: baseline before first vaccination. The source was peripheral blood, collected on day 0 of AZD1222 vaccination. These receptors all stem from an adult in good health.

The rearrangement uses TRBV15 and TRBJ2-1; no definite D call. The CDR3 contains 15 residues. Per the germline V gene, CDR1 is LNHNV and CDR2 is YYDKDF (reference sequence). Trimming shortened V by 0 bases and J by 1 base, and 7 bases separated the two germline ends. In DNA, the CDR3 is TGTGCCACCAGCAGAGATCAAGGATCCTACAATGAGCAGTTCTTC. Its translation: CATSRDQGSYNEQFF.

The chain has TRBV28 and TRBJ2-7, with D unclear. V was cut by 1 base and J by 5 bases, with 9 bases left in between. Looked up from germline, CDR1 is MDHEN and CDR2 is SYDVKM. The CDR3 has 13 residues. CDR3 sequence (DNA): TGTGCCAGCAGTTTATTTGCGAGAAACGAGCAGTACTTC. Translated: CASSLFARNEQYF.

The chain joins TRBV7-9 to TRBJ1-1; 9 nucleotides agree with TRBD1. V lost 3 bases to trimming and J lost 0 bases; unmatched junction nucleotides: 5. Per the germline V gene, CDR1 is SEHNR and CDR2 is FQNEAQ (reference sequence). The CDR3 loop spans 16 amino acids. The CDR3 region is CASSFGQGPMNTEAFF. The CDR3 coding sequence is TGTGCCAGCAGCTTCGGACAGGGGCCGATGAACACTGAAGCTTTCTTT.

This chain joins TRBV7-9 and TRBJ2-1; 12 positions agree with TRBD2. The germline CDR1 and CDR2 sequences are SEHNR and FQNEAQ (reference sequence). V dropped 4 bases and J dropped 8; count of bases not matched to a gene: 12. The CDR3 is made up of 17 amino acids. In DNA form, the CDR3 reads TGTGCCAGCAGCTCCCGGACTAGCGGGACTCGGGGCCATGAGCAGTTCTTC. Protein sequence: CASSSRTSGTRGHEQFF.

The chain has TRBV7-2 and TRBJ2-2, with D unclear. The CDR3 is 13 amino acids. The V end was cut by 3 bases, the J end by 3 bases, with 5 bases between. The germline CDR1 and CDR2 sequences are SGHTA and FQGNSA. The CDR3 DNA reads as TGTGCCAGCAGCTTCGAGCACACCGGGGAGCTGTTTTTT. Its protein is CASSFEHTGELFF.

The V and J genes are TRBV15 and TRBJ2-5; TRBD1 matches 7 bases. Germline V gene data show CDR1 as LNHNV and CDR2 as YYDKDF (reference sequence). The ends lost 3 bases at V and 2 bases at J; junction bases unmatched: 12. The CDR3 covers 17 residues. The CDR3: CATSSRGRNRGQETQYF. The CDR3 DNA is TGTGCCACCAGCAGCCGAGGCAGGAACAGGGGACAAGAGACCCAGTACTTC.

V is TRBV5-1 and J is TRBJ1-5; D gene uncertain. The CDR3 contains 13 residues. V shed 5 bases and J shed 5 bases, with 11 bases lying between them. The germline V gene encodes CDR1 SGHRS and CDR2 YFSETQ. The CDR3 reads CASRGRSDQPQHF. In DNA, the CDR3 is TGCGCCAGCAGAGGACGGTCGGATCAGCCCCAGCATTTT.

The CDR3 region has the DNA TGTGCCAGCAGCCCCCGGGGTAGCTCCTACAATGAGCAGTTCTTC. As protein: CASSPRGSSYNEQFF. The V gene is TRBV7-3, the J gene TRBJ2-1, with D perhaps matching TRBD2 (5 bases). V lost 5 bases to trimming and J lost 0 bases, with 11 bases between them. The CDR3 covers 15 residues. The germline gives CDR1 SGHTA, CDR2 FQGTGA.

In this sample, this clone turned up once. The V call is TRBV29-1, the J call TRBJ2-1; D may be TRBD2 (6 bases). The CDR3 sequence is 15 residues long. Germline lookup yields CDR1 SQVTM and CDR2 ANQGSEA. Trimming left V 0 bases short and J 11 bases short, with 20 bases between. This CDR3 reads CSVEDLMEGGLKQFF. The CDR3, as DNA: TGCAGCGTTGAAGATTTAATGGAGGGCGGACTAAAGCAGTTCTTC.

The J gene is TRBJ1-3, the V gene TRBV19; D is possibly TRBD1 (6 bases). Trimming took 3 bases from V and 4 from J, leaving 10 bases between them. The CDR3 consists of 14 residues. Germline CDR1 and CDR2: LNHDA and SQIVND (reference sequence). The CDR3 DNA reads as TGTGCCAGTAGTATCACCGGGACAGGAAACACCATATATTTT. It translates to CASSITGTGNTIYF.

This clone was detected only once. The rearrangement links TRBV19 to TRBJ1-5; 9 bases align to TRBD1. V shed 4 bases and J 6 bases; nucleotides not matched to a gene: 10. Per the germline V gene, CDR1 is LNHDA and CDR2 is SQIVND (reference sequence). CDR3 length: 16 amino acids. Here the CDR3 DNA reads TGTGCCAGTAGTACCCTGGACAGGGGTGCGGGTCAGCCCCAGCATTTT. It codes for CASSTLDRGAGQPQHF.

This sequence joins TRBV6-6 and TRBJ1-4; TRBD1 matches 10 bases. The germline gives CDR1 MNHNY, CDR2 SVGAGI (reference sequence). V was pared by 5 bases and J by 5 bases, with 5 bases of the junction left unmatched. This CDR3 has 15 amino acids. In DNA, the CDR3 is TGTGCCAGCAGTGAGGCGGGACAGGGGAATGAAAAACTGTTTTTT. It encodes CASSEAGQGNEKLFF.

V usage is TRBV7-2 and J usage is TRBJ2-7, with unresolved D. Trimming left V 1 base short and J 3 bases short, with 13 bases between. Germline CDR1 reads SGHTA; CDR2 reads FQGNSA. The CDR3 runs 15 residues. The CDR3 sequence is CASSLGALRVYEQYF. CDR3 bases: TGTGCCAGCAGCTTAGGAGCGCTTAGAGTCTACGAGCAGTACTTC.